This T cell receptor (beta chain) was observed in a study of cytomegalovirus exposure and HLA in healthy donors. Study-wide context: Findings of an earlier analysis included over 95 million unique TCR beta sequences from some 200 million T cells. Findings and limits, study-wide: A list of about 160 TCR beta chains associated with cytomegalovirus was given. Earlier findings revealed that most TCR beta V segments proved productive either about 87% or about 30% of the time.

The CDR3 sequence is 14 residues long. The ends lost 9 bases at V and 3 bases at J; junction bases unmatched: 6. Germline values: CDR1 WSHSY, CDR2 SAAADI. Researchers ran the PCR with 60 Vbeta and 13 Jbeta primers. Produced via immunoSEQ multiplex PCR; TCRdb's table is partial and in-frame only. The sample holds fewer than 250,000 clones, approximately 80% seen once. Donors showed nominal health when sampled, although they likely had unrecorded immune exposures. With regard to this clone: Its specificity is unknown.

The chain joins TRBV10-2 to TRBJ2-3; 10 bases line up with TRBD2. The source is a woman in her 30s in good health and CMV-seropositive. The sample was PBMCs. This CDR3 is CASGLAETTDTQYF. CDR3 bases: TGCGCCAGTGGACTAGCGGAGACAACAGATACGCAGTATTTT.